These 15 T cell receptor beta chains came from one sample sequenced in a study of T cell repertoires in cytomegalovirus infection. Using its own MiXCR run on the reads, TCRdb lists one record per CDR3 protein. The sample yields 370,000 or so distinct CDR3 sequences, about 35% seen once. For these TCRs, the target antigens are not known. The sequenced sample was cultured PBMCs, obtained from culture after CMV antigen stimulation. The source is a human donor in good health (CMV status not recorded). Some clones in this sample may be carry-over from other donors' samples.

This chain links TRBV7-2 with TRBJ2-1; TRBD2 agrees at 12 bases. V lost 5 bases and J lost 8; bases outside the gene matches: 7. The germline V gene has CDR1 SGHTA and CDR2 FQGNSA. The CDR3 runs to 15 residues. DNA of the CDR3: TGTGCCAGCAGCGAGACTAGCGGGAGTCTGTATGAGCAGTTCTTC. It specifies CASSETSGSLYEQFF.

The rearrangement joins TRBV19 to TRBJ1-2, with TRBD1 as a possible D gene (5 bases). Germline CDR1 and CDR2: LNHDA and SQIVND (reference sequence). V lost 6 bases to trimming and J lost 8 bases, with 13 bases between them. CDR3 length equals 12 residues. The CDR3, as DNA: TGTGCCAGTAGGCGTGACAGCACCGGCTACACCTTC. Translated, it gives CASRRDSTGYTF. Combining the CDR3 with reference TRBV19 and TRBJ1-2 gives the whole variable domain DGGITQSPKYLFRKEGQNVTLSCEQNLNHDAMYWYRQDPGQGLRLIYYSQIVNDFQKGDIAEGYSVSREKKESFPLTVTSAQKNPTAFYLCASRRDSTGYTFGSGTRLTVV.

This clonotype has ten or more counts. The chain uses TRBV4-1 and TRBJ1-5; TRBD1 matches at 7 bases. CDR1 MGHRA and CDR2 YSYEKL come from the germline V gene. This CDR3 is built from 14 residues. V shed 5 bases and J 3 bases; nucleotides not matched to a gene: 4. The DNA for the CDR3 is TGCGCCAGCAGCTGGGACAGTATCAATCAGCCCCAGCATTTT. It codes for CASSWDSINQPQHF.

The chain joins TRBV7-2 to TRBJ2-5, with D possibly TRBD1 on 6 matching bases. CDR1 and CDR2 from the germline V gene are SGHTA and FQGNSA. V was cut by 0 bases and J by 4 bases, with 12 bases left in between. This CDR3 is built from 15 residues. The CDR3 loop reads CASSLAFRGGETQYF. Written as DNA, the CDR3 is TGTGCCAGCAGCTTAGCGTTCAGGGGCGGAGAGACCCAGTACTTC.

The J gene is TRBJ2-3, the V gene TRBV10-3; D is ambiguous. Looked up from germline, CDR1 is ENHRY and CDR2 is SYGVKD. The CDR3 runs 13 residues. Trimming left V 2 bases short and J 2 bases short, with 5 bases between. The CDR3 DNA reads as TGTGCCATCAGTGAGGACAACACAGATACGCAGTATTTT. It yields the protein CAISEDNTDTQYF.

The sample holds a few counts of this clonotype. The chain links TRBV24-1 to TRBJ2-5; D gene unclear. The germline gives CDR1 KGHDR, CDR2 SFDVKD. The CDR3 is made up of 15 amino acids. Trimming stripped 4 bases from V and 1 base from J, with 12 bases between. This CDR3 reads CATSDLSPGQETQYF. Written as DNA, the CDR3 is TGTGCCACCAGTGACCTTTCGCCGGGCCAAGAGACCCAGTACTTC.

The chain uses TRBV20-1 and TRBJ1-5, with no clear D. The V end was cut by 8 bases, the J end by 4 bases, with 12 bases between. The CDR3 covers 12 residues. Germline CDR1 DFQATT, CDR2 SNEGSKA (reference sequence). The CDR3 DNA reads as TGCAGTATTGTTCAAGGAAATCAGCCCCAGCATTTT. Translating it yields CSIVQGNQPQHF.

This clonotype was observed a handful of times. The V and J genes are TRBV7-3 and TRBJ2-7, with 10 bases lining up with TRBD2. The CDR3 consists of 14 residues. Germline CDR1 and CDR2: SGHTA and FQGTGA. Germline trimming cut 5 bases from V and 6 bases from J; bases unmatched to any gene: 7. The CDR3 DNA follows: TGTGCCAGCAGCGCTCTAGCGGGAGTGCTCGAGCAGTACTTC. Amino acid sequence: CASSALAGVLEQYF.

This clonotype was seen repeatedly, ten times or more. This rearrangement joins TRBV4-3 to TRBJ2-1; D may match TRBD1 or TRBD2 (6 bases each). Deletions cut 0 bases from V and 7 bases from J, with 10 bases between. Germline V CDR1 and CDR2: LGHNA, YSLEER. The CDR3 is 14 amino acids. CDR3 amino acids: CASSQDWGANEQFF. CDR3 in DNA: TGCGCCAGCAGCCAAGATTGGGGGGCAAATGAGCAGTTCTTC.

The sample holds one count of this clonotype. The chain employs TRBV11-2 and TRBJ2-1; 8 bases match TRBD2. V shed 0 bases, J shed 9 bases, and the junction held 16 bases outside the gene matches. Germline values: CDR1 SGHAT, CDR2 FQNNGV. This CDR3 contains 18 residues. The CDR3 is CASSLEKRSSGNFREQFF. DNA of the CDR3: TGTGCCAGCAGCTTAGAAAAGCGGAGTAGCGGGAATTTCCGTGAGCAGTTCTTC. Combining the CDR3 with reference TRBV11-2 and TRBJ2-1 gives the whole variable domain EAGVAQSPRYKIIEKRQSVAFWCNPISGHATLYWYQQILGQGPKLLIQFQNNGVVDDSQLPKDRFSAERLKGVDSTLKIQPAKLEDSAVYLCASSLEKRSSGNFREQFFGPGTRLTVL.

The chain recombines TRBV5-1 with TRBJ1-5; a possible D gene is TRBD1 (5 bases). V was cut by 2 bases and J by 2 bases, with 8 bases left in between. This CDR3 contains 14 residues. From germline, CDR1 is SGHRS and CDR2 YFSETQ. CDR3 loop: CASSFGDGNQPQHF. CDR3 bases: TGCGCCAGCAGCTTCGGGGACGGCAATCAGCCCCAGCATTTT.

The chain is built from TRBV5-5 and TRBJ2-7, with D possibly being TRBD1 or TRBD2 (5 bases each). The CDR3 is 16 residues long. Germline-derived CDR1 and CDR2 are SGHKS and YYEKEE (reference sequence). The germline V and J ends were trimmed by 4 bases and 3 bases, with 20 bases remaining between them. CDR3 coding DNA: TGTGCCAGCAGCCCGATCGGGACCAGTTACGACTACGAGCAGTACTTC. Protein: CASSPIGTSYDYEQYF.

The sample holds a few counts of this clonotype. The chain has TRBV25-1 and TRBJ1-2, with no clear D. The CDR3 runs to 13 residues. Germline assignment: CDR1 MGHDK and CDR2 SYGVNS. The V end lost 7 bases, the J end lost 2 bases, and 11 bases lay between the germline ends. The CDR3 nucleotides are TGTGCCAGCACTCTAGCGGAGAACTATGGCTACACCTTC. Residues: CASTLAENYGYTF.

The rearrangement uses TRBV18 and TRBJ1-1; 7 bases fit TRBD1. J was trimmed by 1 base and V by 2 bases; bases with no gene match: 13. Germline CDR1 KGHSH, CDR2 LQKENI. This CDR3 is built from 18 residues. CDR3 nucleotides: TGTGCCAGCTCACCATCCTTAGAGGGGGCAGGTTCGAACACTGAAGCTTTCTTT. Translation: CASSPSLEGAGSNTEAFF.

V and J are TRBV4-3 and TRBJ2-1; 8 bases line up with TRBD2. Per germline, CDR1 LGHNA and CDR2 YSLEER. V was pared by 0 bases and J by 2 bases, with 12 bases of the junction left unmatched. The CDR3 extends over 19 amino acids. In nucleotides, the CDR3 is TGCGCCAGCAGCCAAGAAAAAGCTAGCGGGTTGGGTACCTACAATGAGCAGTTCTTC. Its translation: CASSQEKASGLGTYNEQFF.